This T cell receptor beta chain was observed in a study of blood T cell repertoires in COVID-19. Original handling: By means of reference gene primer amplification, nucleated cell counts were estimated. TCRdb keeps only in-frame clones here, not all; method: immunoSEQ multiplex PCR. V and J calls and clone size follow that table, whereas D and trimming were derived from the DNA. The sample includes around 100,000 clones, around 86% of them seen just once. The receptor was derived from a man aged 50-59 years with acute or convalescent COVID-19. Sequences were obtained from peripheral blood.

The CDR3 sequence: CASRAQGGATEAFF. In DNA, the CDR3 is TGTGCCAGCAGGGCACAGGGTGGGGCCACTGAAGCTTTCTTT. This chain uses TRBV6-5 with TRBJ1-1; D perhaps matches TRBD1 (6 bases). The germline V gene encodes CDR1 MNHEY and CDR2 SVGAGI. V lost 6 bases to trimming and J lost 4 bases, with 15 bases between them. The CDR3 runs 14 residues.